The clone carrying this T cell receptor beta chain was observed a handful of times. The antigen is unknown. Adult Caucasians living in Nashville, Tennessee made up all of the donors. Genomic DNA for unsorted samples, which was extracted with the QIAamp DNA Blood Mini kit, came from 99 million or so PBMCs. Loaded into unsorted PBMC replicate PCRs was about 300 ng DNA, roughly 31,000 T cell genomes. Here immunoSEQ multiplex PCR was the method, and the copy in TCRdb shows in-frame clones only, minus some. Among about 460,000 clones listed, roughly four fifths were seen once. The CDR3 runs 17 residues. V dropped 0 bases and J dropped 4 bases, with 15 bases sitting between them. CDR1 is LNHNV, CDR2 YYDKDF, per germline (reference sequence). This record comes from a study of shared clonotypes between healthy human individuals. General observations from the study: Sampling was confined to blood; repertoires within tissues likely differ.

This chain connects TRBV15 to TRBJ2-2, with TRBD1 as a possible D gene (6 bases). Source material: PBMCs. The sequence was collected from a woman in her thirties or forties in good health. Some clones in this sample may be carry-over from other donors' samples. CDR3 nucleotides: TGTGCCACCAGCAGAGAATATCCGGACAGAAGCACCGGGGAGCTGTTTTTT. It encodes CATSREYPDRSTGELFF.